These 26 T cell receptor beta chains were all obtained from the same sample, sequenced in a study of T-cell memory formation after mild COVID-19. TCRdb processed the 5' RACE reads anew with MiXCR; each CDR3 protein has one entry. The sample holds roughly 550,000 distinct CDR3 sequences, just over 20% seen once. What was sequenced was PBMCs or a T cell subset sorted from them (not recorded which). The receptors originated from an adult woman who had mild COVID-19 (a few samples of this study predate the infection). Cell type and time point are not known.

The chain uses TRBV20-1 and TRBJ2-1; 7 nucleotides agree with TRBD2. The CDR3 totals 13 residues. J gave up 6 bases and V 5 bases, and 7 bases lay outside the gene matches. Looked up from germline, CDR1 is DFQATT and CDR2 is SNEGSKA (reference sequence). The CDR3 DNA follows: TGCAGTGCTTGGCCGGGACTATCCAATGAGCAGTTCTTC. Its protein product is CSAWPGLSNEQFF.

V gene TRBV12-3 or TRBV12-4 combines with J gene TRBJ1-3; D remains ambiguous. V gave up 5 bases and J gave up 4 bases, with 9 bases separating them. The CDR3 length is 13 residues. The CDR3 nucleotides read TGTGCCAGCAGTCCGGAGGCGGGAAACACCATATATTTT. Its translation is CASSPEAGNTIYF.

This clonotype was recorded at least ten times. The CDR3 DNA sequence: TGTGCCAGCAGTAGGACAGGGGTCACTGAAGCTTTCTTT. This encodes CASSRTGVTEAFF. The chain employs TRBV6-5 and TRBJ1-1; 9 nucleotides align to TRBD1. This CDR3 has 13 residues. Germline V lookup: CDR1 MNHEY, CDR2 SVGAGI. J was trimmed by 4 bases and V by 5 bases; bases with no gene match: 2.

This chain joins TRBV6-5 and TRBJ2-7, with 8 bases identical to TRBD1. V was pared by 6 bases and J by 2 bases, with 9 bases of the junction left unmatched. The CDR3 is 15 amino acids. Germline lookup yields CDR1 MNHEY and CDR2 SVGAGI. The CDR3 DNA is TGTGCCAGCAGGGCGGGGACAGGCCAAGCCTACGAGCAGTACTTC. This codes for CASRAGTGQAYEQYF.

The chain employs TRBV24-1 and TRBJ2-3, with 11 bases that match TRBD2. In germline, CDR1 is KGHDR, CDR2 SFDVKD. There are 17 residues in the CDR3. The V and J ends lost 4 bases and 0 bases, in that order; junction bases with no gene match: 5. The CDR3 DNA follows: TGTGCCACCAGTGACCAGGGACTAGCGGAGAGCACAGATACGCAGTATTTT. Protein product: CATSDQGLAESTDTQYF.

This chain uses TRBV5-5 with TRBJ2-5, with TRBD2 matching 7 bases. The germline CDR1 and CDR2 sequences are SGHKS and YYEKEE (reference sequence). After removal of 4 bases from V and 4 bases from J, the junction contained 10 bases not matched to a gene. The CDR3 has 15 amino acids. CDR3 nucleotides: TGTGCCAGCAGCCTGCGGGGGATCGGTGGAGAGACCCAGTACTTC. Protein: CASSLRGIGGETQYF.

This clonotype was seen a handful of times. The J gene is TRBJ2-2, the V gene TRBV4-3; TRBD1 matches at 10 bases. This CDR3 contains 16 residues. Germline trimming cut 3 bases from V and 6 bases from J; bases unmatched to any gene: 7. Germline V lookup: CDR1 LGHNA, CDR2 YSLEER. The DNA for the CDR3 is TGCGCCAGCAGCCAGGTGGACAGGGGGTCGGCCGGGGAGCTGTTTTTT. Encoded protein: CASSQVDRGSAGELFF.

This chain connects TRBV20-1 to TRBJ1-2, with D perhaps matching TRBD1 (6 bases). The V gene lost 6 bases and the J gene lost 6 bases, with 20 bases spanning the gap. Per the germline V gene, CDR1 is DFQATT and CDR2 is SNEGSKA (reference sequence). The CDR3 runs to 14 residues. The CDR3 bases are TGCAGTGCCAACCCTGGACCAGGGGATCATGGCTACACCTTC. Translated, it gives CSANPGPGDHGYTF.

The genes are TRBV30 and TRBJ1-3; 7 bases line up with TRBD1. The V and J ends lost 1 base and 2 bases, in that order; junction bases with no gene match: 2. CDR3 length: 14 amino acids. Germline V gene lookup returns CDR1 GTSNPN and CDR2 SVGIG (reference sequence). As DNA, the CDR3 is TGTGCCTGGAGTGCCGGGACAGCTGGAAACACCATATATTTT. This codes for CAWSAGTAGNTIYF. Supplemented by reference TRBV30 and TRBJ1-3, the full variable domain reads SQTIHQWPATLVQPVGSPLSLECTVEGTSNPNLYWYRQAAGRGLQLLFYSVGIGQISSEVPQNLSASRPQDRQFILSSKKLLLSDSGFYLCAWSAGTAGNTIYFGEGSWLTVV.

The V and J genes are TRBV7-6 and TRBJ2-5; 13 bases map to TRBD2. This CDR3 spans 17 amino acids. J lost 1 base, V lost 5 bases, and 7 bases had no gene match. Germline values: CDR1 SGHVS, CDR2 FNYEAQ. The CDR3 is CASSPLAGGPSQETQYF. CDR3 in DNA: TGTGCCAGCAGCCCACTAGCGGGGGGGCCTTCCCAAGAGACCCAGTACTTC.

V usage is TRBV7-7 and J usage is TRBJ2-5; 7 bases map to TRBD1. J gave up 0 bases and V 4 bases, and 5 bases lay outside the gene matches. The germline V gene has CDR1 SSHAT and CDR2 FNYEAQ (reference sequence). CDR3 length equals 15 residues. CDR3 bases: TGTGCCAGCAGCTACGGGACAGATTACCAAGAGACCCAGTACTTC. This codes for CASSYGTDYQETQYF. Full variable domain (missing parts from reference TRBV7-7 and TRBJ2-5): GAGVSQSPRYKVTKRGQDVTLRCDPISSHATLYWYQQALGQGPEFLTYFNYEAQPDKSGLPSDRFSAERPEGSISTLTIQRTEQRDSAMYRCASSYGTDYQETQYFGPGTRLLVL.

This clonotype is termed medium-sized (0.01 to 0.1%). The chain is built from TRBV7-8 and TRBJ2-7; perhaps TRBD2 as D (5 bases). With 3 bases removed from V and 2 bases from J, the gap between germline ends came to 14 bases. The germline V gene has CDR1 SGHVS and CDR2 FQNEAQ. This CDR3 is 15 amino acids long. The CDR3 is CASSFRHEGTYEQYF. In DNA, the CDR3 is TGTGCCAGCAGCTTTCGGCATGAGGGTACCTACGAGCAGTACTTC. Supplemented by reference TRBV7-8 and TRBJ2-7, the full variable domain reads GAGVSQSPRYKVAKRGQDVALRCDPISGHVSLFWYQQALGQGPEFLTYFQNEAQLDKSGLPSDRFFAERPEGSVSTLKIQRTQQEDSAVYLCASSFRHEGTYEQYFGPGTRLTVT.

V gene TRBV24-1 combines with J gene TRBJ2-3; 10 positions match TRBD2. V lost 0 bases to trimming and J lost 3 bases; unmatched junction nucleotides: 17. CDR3 size: 21 residues. CDR1 is KGHDR, CDR2 SFDVKD, per germline. The chain's CDR3 is CATSDLQSGRDKSGETDTQYF. The DNA for the CDR3 is TGTGCCACCAGTGATTTGCAAAGCGGGAGGGATAAGAGCGGGGAAACAGATACGCAGTATTTT.

V usage is TRBV6-1 and J usage is TRBJ2-1; a weak D match, TRBD2 (6 bases). This CDR3 spans 13 amino acids. The V end was cut by 3 bases, the J end by 14 bases, with 17 bases between. Per germline, CDR1 MNHNS and CDR2 SASEGT. CDR3 region: CASSEGWREIEFF. The CDR3 DNA reads TGTGCCAGCAGTGAGGGGTGGAGGGAGATTGAGTTCTTC.

This rearrangement joins TRBV25-1 to TRBJ2-5; a possible D gene is TRBD1 (5 bases). CDR3 size: 15 residues. CDR1 and CDR2 from the germline V gene are MGHDK and SYGVNS. V lost 5 bases to trimming and J lost 2 bases, with 15 bases between them. CDR3 region: CASSIVRTRQETQYF. The CDR3 DNA reads as TGTGCCAGCAGTATCGTACGGACACGTCAAGAGACCCAGTACTTC.

The V and J genes are TRBV12-3 or TRBV12-4 and TRBJ1-2; D ambiguous. V was cut by 4 bases and J by 4 bases, with 13 bases left in between. The CDR3 is made up of 14 amino acids. The DNA for the CDR3 is TGTGCCAGCAGTTCCCACCCCGTCGGCTATGGCTACACCTTC. Its translation is CASSSHPVGYGYTF.

This clonotype has a handful of counts. The V call is TRBV7-9, the J call TRBJ1-1; tentatively, D is TRBD1 (5 bases). V gave up 8 bases and J gave up 0 bases, with 13 bases separating them. In germline, CDR1 is SEHNR, CDR2 FQNEAQ (reference sequence). The CDR3 has 14 amino acids. The CDR3 loop reads CASPLEGMNTEAFF. The CDR3 nucleotides are TGTGCCAGCCCCCTTGAGGGGATGAACACTGAAGCTTTCTTT.

This clonotype appeared a few times. V usage is TRBV3-1 and J usage is TRBJ1-2; possibly TRBD1 for D (5 bases). Germline V gene sequence: CDR1 LGHDT, CDR2 YNNKEL (reference sequence). This CDR3 has 14 amino acids. Deletions cut 5 bases from V and 8 bases from J, with 18 bases between. The chain's CDR3 is CASSLTWGERGYTF. In nucleotides, the CDR3 is TGTGCCAGCAGCTTAACGTGGGGGGAAAGAGGCTACACCTTC.

This chain uses TRBV19 with TRBJ2-6; 8 bases are a match to TRBD1. The CDR3 sequence is 16 residues long. Germline V gives CDR1 LNHDA, CDR2 SQIVND (reference sequence). J was trimmed by 0 bases and V by 2 bases; bases with no gene match: 0. CDR3 sequence reads: CASSITGGSGANVLTF. Written as DNA, the CDR3 is TGTGCCAGTAGTATAACAGGGGGCTCTGGGGCCAACGTCCTGACTTTC.

The sample holds a few counts of this clonotype. V and J are TRBV6-5 and TRBJ2-7; D is uncertain. CDR3 size: 14 residues. The ends were cut back, 0 bases at V and 7 bases at J, with 13 bases in the middle. Germline loops: CDR1 MNHEY, CDR2 SVGAGI. The CDR3 reads CASSYSRVLREQYF. The DNA of the CDR3 is TGTGCCAGCAGTTACTCTCGAGTTCTGAGGGAGCAGTACTTC.

This clonotype was seen a handful of times. This chain joins TRBV12-3 or TRBV12-4 and TRBJ2-7; 8 bases are shared with TRBD2. V trimming: 5 bases; J trimming: 0 bases; junction bases outside the gene matches: 6. The CDR3 totals 15 residues. DNA of the CDR3: TGTGCCAGCAGTCCACGAAGCGGGGGCTCCTACGAGCAGTACTTC. It yields the protein CASSPRSGGSYEQYF.

This chain links TRBV20-1 with TRBJ2-2, with 7 bases matching TRBD1. Germline loops: CDR1 DFQATT, CDR2 SNEGSKA (reference sequence). The CDR3 runs to 18 residues. Trimming cost V 1 base and J 5 bases; bases outside gene matches: 16. The CDR3 DNA sequence: TGCAGTGCTAGAGGATCCGAGGACAGGAGGATACCGACCGGGGAGCTGTTTTTT. This translates into CSARGSEDRRIPTGELFF.

This clonotype was counted at least ten times. The chain has TRBV4-2 and TRBJ1-5; 7 bases are a match to TRBD1. The CDR3 is 16 amino acids. V dropped 1 base and J dropped 5; count of bases not matched to a gene: 8. In germline, CDR1 is LGHNA, CDR2 YNFKEQ. The CDR3 here is CASSQGAGQLDQPQHF. The CDR3 bases are TGTGCCAGCAGCCAAGGGGCGGGACAGCTGGATCAGCCCCAGCATTTT.

The chain joins TRBV6-6 to TRBJ2-1, with D unresolved. The V and J ends lost 0 bases and 0 bases respectively, with 12 bases between them. The CDR3 contains 17 residues. Germline V gene sequence: CDR1 MNHNY, CDR2 SVGAGI (reference sequence). CDR3 sequence reads: CASSYSFTGSSYNEQFF. In DNA, the CDR3 is TGTGCCAGCAGTTACTCGTTTACTGGTAGCTCCTACAATGAGCAGTTCTTC.

The chain has TRBV24-1 and TRBJ2-2; D not resolved. The CDR3 loop spans 14 amino acids. Germline lookup yields CDR1 KGHDR and CDR2 SFDVKD. V shed 4 bases and J shed 3 bases, with 8 bases lying between them. In DNA form, the CDR3 reads TGTGCCACCAGTGACCCAGCTTACACCGGGGAGCTGTTTTTT. This codes for CATSDPAYTGELFF.

The V and J genes are TRBV2 and TRBJ1-1; the match to TRBD1 covers 10 bases. CDR3 length equals 14 residues. V gave up 8 bases and J gave up 1 base; unmatched junction bases: 4. CDR1 SNHLY and CDR2 FYNNEI come from the germline V gene. The CDR3 protein is CASGGTGANTEAFF. Here the CDR3 DNA reads TGTGCCAGCGGGGGGACAGGGGCGAACACTGAAGCTTTCTTT.